Below, 26 T cell receptor beta chains from the same sample are listed, as sequenced in a study of a mutant IDH1 vaccine in newly diagnosed glioma. These receptors' antigens are unknown. Time point: week 47, end of study. With topical imiquimod, each dose of the vaccine consisted of 300 ug of mutant IDH1 20-mer peptide. Produced via immunoSEQ multiplex PCR; TCRdb's table is partial and in-frame only. Of tens of thousands of clones listed, 81% were seen once; the top ten hold 5% to 6.5%. The starting material was PBMCs, obtained from a glioma patient whose treatment included an IDH1 peptide vaccine. Receptor source: a middle-aged man with glioma.

The chain has TRBV5-1 and TRBJ2-5, with D unclear. Germline V gives CDR1 SGHRS, CDR2 YFSETQ. CDR3 size: 12 residues. Between the trimmed V and J ends, which lost 4 bases and 7 bases, there was a span of 11 bases. The CDR3 coding sequence is TGCGCCAGCAGCGAAGTTATAGGGACCCAGTACTTC. It translates to CASSEVIGTQYF.

This sequence joins TRBV5-5 and TRBJ1-5, with 7 bases identical to TRBD1. The CDR3 has 17 amino acids. Germline V CDR1 and CDR2: SGHKS, YYEKEE (reference sequence). With V trimmed by 4 bases and J by 0 bases, 10 bases remained unmatched. The CDR3 DNA reads as TGTGCCAGCAGCCACAGGGGTACAGGGCATAGCAATCAGCCCCAGCATTTT. It translates to CASSHRGTGHSNQPQHF.

The chain joins TRBV11-2 to TRBJ2-2, with TRBD1 matching 7 bases. Germline V gene lookup returns CDR1 SGHAT and CDR2 FQNNGV. The CDR3 has 14 residues. J lost 4 bases, V lost 5 bases, and 4 bases had no gene match. The DNA of the CDR3 is TGTGCCAGCAGCCGACAGGGTGGCACCGGGGAGCTGTTTTTT. Translation gives CASSRQGGTGELFF.

V and J are TRBV7-9 and TRBJ2-1; 13 bases are a match to TRBD2. V was clipped by 5 bases and J by 6 bases; unmatched bases: 10. This CDR3 has 17 residues. From germline, CDR1 is SEHNR and CDR2 FQNEAQ (reference sequence). CDR3 in DNA: TGTGCCAGCAGCGGGCGGACTAGCGGGGGAATTATCAATGAGCAGTTCTTC. Its protein is CASSGRTSGGIINEQFF.

V and J are TRBV14 and TRBJ2-1; D is possibly TRBD1 or TRBD2 (5 bases each). Germline-derived CDR1 and CDR2 are SGHDN and FVKESK. V gave up 0 bases and J gave up 13 bases, with 13 bases separating them. This CDR3 is built from 13 residues. The DNA for the CDR3 is TGTGCCAGCAGCCAAGAATCGGCAGGGACCCAGTTCTTC. It codes for CASSQESAGTQFF.

This clone was seen once. J is TRBJ2-5 and V is TRBV4-1; D perhaps matches TRBD2 (6 bases). Deletions cut 4 bases from V and 4 bases from J, with 16 bases between. The CDR3 extends over 15 amino acids. Germline CDR1 is MGHRA and CDR2 is YSYEKL. The CDR3 loop reads CASSLSREPGETQYF. The CDR3 DNA is TGCGCCAGCAGCCTATCCCGGGAGCCCGGAGAGACCCAGTACTTC.

This rearrangement joins TRBV4-3 to TRBJ2-5; 14 bases are a match to TRBD2. Germline CDR1 reads LGHNA; CDR2 reads YSLEER. The CDR3 sequence is 16 residues long. Germline trimming cut 4 bases from V and 4 bases from J; bases unmatched to any gene: 5. The CDR3 here is CASSRGTSGSGETQYF. The CDR3, as DNA: TGCGCCAGCAGCCGTGGGACTAGCGGGAGTGGAGAGACCCAGTACTTC.

This clone was detected only a few times. V and J are TRBV2 and TRBJ1-1; D unresolved. The V gene's germline CDR1 is SNHLY and CDR2 FYNNEI. V dropped 7 bases and J dropped 4 bases, with 16 bases sitting between them. The CDR3 runs 14 residues. The DNA of the CDR3 is TGTGCCAGCATACTGACACTATCCTCCACTGAAGCTTTCTTT. This codes for CASILTLSSTEAFF.

The chain is built from TRBV6-6 and TRBJ1-3, with D uncertain. Trimming took 7 bases from V and 4 from J, leaving 8 bases between them. The CDR3 is 12 residues long. The germline gives CDR1 MNHNY, CDR2 SVGAGI (reference sequence). The CDR3 coding sequence is TGTGCCAGCATCATGGACGGAAACACCATATATTTT. Its translation: CASIMDGNTIYF.

V usage is TRBV28 and J usage is TRBJ1-2, with TRBD1 matching 11 bases. CDR3 length: 16 residues. Trimming cost V 3 bases and J 5 bases; bases outside gene matches: 8. Germline-derived CDR1 and CDR2 are MDHEN and SYDVKM. The CDR3, as DNA: TGTGCCAGCAGTTTGGGGGGACAGGGGGTAAGGTATGGCTACACCTTC. This codes for CASSLGGQGVRYGYTF.

In its sample, this clone was seen a few times. The CDR3 coding sequence is TGTGCCAGCTCTCCCGGGCCCCGAATTGACAATCAGCCCCAGCATTTT. This translates into CASSPGPRIDNQPQHF. J is TRBJ1-5 and V is TRBV18; D is ambiguous. V lost 6 bases and J 3 bases, leaving 18 bases between the germline ends. The CDR3 is made up of 16 amino acids. Germline V gives CDR1 KGHSH, CDR2 LQKENI.

The CDR3 protein is CASSERGQGAIGNTIYF. CDR3 bases: TGTGCCAGCAGTGAACGGGGGCAGGGGGCCATAGGAAACACCATATATTTT. The rearrangement joins TRBV6-1 to TRBJ1-3; 8 bases agree with TRBD1. V lost 2 bases, J lost 4 bases, and 10 bases stayed unmatched. The CDR3 is made up of 17 amino acids. Germline lookup yields CDR1 MNHNS and CDR2 SASEGT.

The DNA of the CDR3 is TGCGCCAGCAGTGACATAGCGGGGCCTTCCTACAATGAGCAGTTCTTC. Translated: CASSDIAGPSYNEQFF. The V gene is TRBV5-1, the J gene TRBJ2-1; 8 bases agree with TRBD2. J lost 1 base, V lost 5 bases, and 8 bases had no gene match. Germline CDR1 and CDR2: SGHRS and YFSETQ. CDR3 length: 16 amino acids. Drawing the rest from reference TRBV5-1 and TRBJ2-1, the complete variable domain is KAGVTQTPRYLIKTRGQQVTLSCSPISGHRSVSWYQQTPGQGLQFLFEYFSETQRNKGNFPGRFSGRQFSNSRSEMNVSTLELGDSALYLCASSDIAGPSYNEQFFGPGTRLTVL.

The chain links TRBV15 to TRBJ2-7; the D is unclear. Germline V gives CDR1 LNHNV, CDR2 YYDKDF (reference sequence). With 3 bases removed from V and 4 bases from J, the gap between germline ends came to 10 bases. This CDR3 is built from 13 residues. CDR3 amino acids: CATSRTLSYEQYF. CDR3 nucleotides: TGTGCCACCAGCAGGACGCTGTCTTACGAGCAGTACTTC.

The chain links TRBV4-1 to TRBJ2-5; 8 nucleotides agree with TRBD1. Germline V gene lookup returns CDR1 MGHRA and CDR2 YSYEKL. The CDR3 is made up of 14 amino acids. With 4 bases clipped from V and 3 bases from J, the junction kept 4 bases outside the gene matches. CDR3 nucleotides: TGCGCCAGCAGCCCGGGACAGGTAAAAGAGACCCAGTACTTC. The encoded protein is CASSPGQVKETQYF.

The chain joins TRBV4-3 to TRBJ1-2; no clear D. Trimming took 1 base from V and 4 from J, leaving 7 bases between them. Germline CDR1 is LGHNA and CDR2 is YSLEER. The CDR3 sequence is 13 residues long. The CDR3 nucleotides read TGCGCCAGCAGCCAAGGGGTTTTCTATGGCTACACCTTC. As protein: CASSQGVFYGYTF.

The gene calls are TRBV5-6 and TRBJ1-1; no clear D gene. Trimming pared 2 bases from V and 3 bases from J, leaving 11 bases between. Per the germline V gene, CDR1 is SGHDT and CDR2 is YYEEEE. The CDR3 runs 14 residues. CDR3: CASSFLGLDTEAFF. The CDR3 nucleotides read TGTGCCAGCAGCTTTCTGGGGTTGGACACTGAAGCTTTCTTT. Filled out from reference TRBV5-6 and TRBJ1-1, the complete variable domain reads DAGVTQSPTHLIKTRGQQVTLRCSPKSGHDTVSWYQQALGQGPQFIFQYYEEEERQRGNFPDRFSGHQFPNYSSELNVNALLLGDSALYLCASSFLGLDTEAFFGQGTRLTVV.

V usage is TRBV4-1 and J usage is TRBJ1-4; D is uncertain. Germline V gene lookup returns CDR1 MGHRA and CDR2 YSYEKL. The CDR3 contains 14 residues. V lost 5 bases, J lost 5 bases, and 12 bases lay in between. CDR3 in amino acids: CASSTNPVNEKLFF. CDR3 DNA sequence: TGCGCCAGCAGCACCAACCCCGTGAATGAAAAACTGTTTTTT.

This clone showed up just a few times. The J gene is TRBJ2-5, the V gene TRBV28; no reliable D call. The CDR3 has 12 amino acids. Germline-derived CDR1 and CDR2 are MDHEN and SYDVKM. Trimming stripped 7 bases from V and 7 bases from J, with 13 bases between. The CDR3 coding sequence is TGTGCCAGCACCCCACCCCGCGGGACCCAGTACTTC. It translates to CASTPPRGTQYF.

This clone was picked up a small number of times. The J gene is TRBJ1-5, the V gene TRBV5-1; D not resolved. Germline V gene lookup returns CDR1 SGHRS and CDR2 YFSETQ. Trimming left V 0 bases short and J 1 base short, with 11 bases between. This CDR3 contains 16 residues. This CDR3 is CASSLGGMGSNQPQHF. CDR3 sequence (DNA): TGCGCCAGCAGCTTGGGAGGGATGGGAAGCAATCAGCCCCAGCATTTT.

The rearrangement uses TRBV4-3 and TRBJ2-7; 11 nucleotides agree with TRBD2. V was pared by 2 bases and J by 1 base, with 1 base of the junction left unmatched. The CDR3 has 15 residues. Germline CDR1 is LGHNA and CDR2 is YSLEER. The CDR3 nucleotides are TGCGCCAGCAGCCAACTAGCGGGAGGATCCTACGAGCAGTACTTC. Translated: CASSQLAGGSYEQYF.

This clone is a singleton in its sample. This chain joins TRBV5-4 and TRBJ2-7, with D maybe TRBD1 (6 bases). This CDR3 comprises 15 residues. Germline-derived CDR1 and CDR2 are SGHNT and YYREEE (reference sequence). With 3 bases removed from V and 3 bases from J, the gap between germline ends came to 16 bases. The CDR3 region has the DNA TGTGCCAGCAGCTCTGGACAGAGCAAAGGCTACGAGCAGTACTTC. Translation gives CASSSGQSKGYEQYF.

This sequence joins TRBV15 and TRBJ2-1; D possibly corresponds to TRBD2 (5 bases). Trimming stripped 1 base from V and 10 bases from J, with 8 bases between. Germline V gives CDR1 LNHNV, CDR2 YYDKDF (reference sequence). The CDR3 sequence is 12 residues long. The CDR3 DNA follows: TGTGCCACCAGCAGAGGATGGGAGGAGCAGTTCTTC. It is translated as CATSRGWEEQFF.

The rearrangement links TRBV9 to TRBJ1-5; the D is unclear. V gave up 4 bases and J gave up 7 bases, with 12 bases separating them. The CDR3 contains 13 residues. Per the germline V gene, CDR1 is SGDLS and CDR2 is YYNGEE. Here the CDR3 DNA reads TGTGCCAGCAGCCAGAGGGCGGGGCAGCCCCAGCATTTT. As protein: CASSQRAGQPQHF.

The CDR3 is CAISPDAYTF. The CDR3 DNA is TGTGCCATCTCACCCGACGCCTACACCTTC. The chain recombines TRBV2 with TRBJ1-2; no definite D call. Germline-derived CDR1 and CDR2 are SNHLY and FYNNEI. The CDR3 is made up of 10 amino acids. Trimming cost V 10 bases and J 10 bases, with 13 bases left between them.

The V and J genes are TRBV6-1 and TRBJ2-1; unclear D gene. Germline values: CDR1 MNHNS, CDR2 SASEGT. This CDR3 spans 13 amino acids. V was pared by 6 bases and J by 7 bases, with 13 bases between. The CDR3 nucleotides read TGTGCCAGCAGGAAGATCAGTGGGAATGAGCAGTTCTTC. It codes for CASRKISGNEQFF.